This T cell receptor (beta chain) derives from a study of T cell responses to AZD1222 COVID-19 vaccine. Method: immunoSEQ multiplex PCR; TCRdb's copy keeps in-frame clones and lacks some. The table shows about 150,000 clones, with 91% occurring only once. This sequence originates from an adult who received the AZD1222 COVID-19 vaccine. The sample here was peripheral blood, taken 28 days after the second AZD1222 dose.

DNA for the CDR3: TGTGCCAGCAGTCACCACGGGGTGGCCTTCCTTCAGTACTTC. It encodes CASSHHGVAFLQYF. J is TRBJ2-7 and V is TRBV6-2 or TRBV6-3; TRBD2 might be the D (5 bases). The germline V gene encodes CDR1 MNHEY and CDR2 SVGEGT. V was shortened by 5 bases and J by 10 bases, with 21 bases between the two germline ends. The CDR3 loop spans 14 amino acids.